This TCR beta chain was sequenced in a study of blood T cell repertoires in COVID-19. The assay was immunoSEQ multiplex PCR, and TCRdb's table has in-frame clones only and misses some. The data show about 280,000 clones, 70% to 90% seen once. This CDR3 comprises 11 residues. V dropped 5 bases and J dropped 5 bases, with 6 bases sitting between them. The germline V gene encodes CDR1 SEHNR and CDR2 FQNEAQ (reference sequence). The sequence was obtained from a woman in her 30s with acute COVID-19. The chain combines TRBV7-9 with TRBJ2-5; no clear D. Sequenced: PBMCs or T cells enriched from blood (not recorded which). The CDR3 protein is CASSPFETQYF. CDR3 coding DNA: TGTGCCAGCAGCCCTTTCGAGACCCAGTACTTC.